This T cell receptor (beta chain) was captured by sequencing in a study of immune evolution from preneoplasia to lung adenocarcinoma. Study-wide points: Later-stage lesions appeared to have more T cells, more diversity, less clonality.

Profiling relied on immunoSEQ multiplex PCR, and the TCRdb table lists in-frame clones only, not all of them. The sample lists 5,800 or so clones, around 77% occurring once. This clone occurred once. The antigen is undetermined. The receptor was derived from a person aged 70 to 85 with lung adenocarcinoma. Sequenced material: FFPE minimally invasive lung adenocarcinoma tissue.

The CDR3 DNA reads TGTGCCATCAGTGACTTAAGCACAGATACGCAGTATTTT. Protein sequence: CAISDLSTDTQYF. The chain employs TRBV10-3 and TRBJ2-3; D is uncertain. The length of the CDR3 is 13 residues. Germline CDR1 is ENHRY and CDR2 is SYGVKD. Deletions cut 3 bases from V and 0 bases from J, with 4 bases between.